This T cell receptor beta chain was sequenced for a study of control samples from healthy donors and cancer patients. The repertoire was sequenced with immunoSEQ multiplex PCR; TCRdb's copy has only in-frame clones and lacks some. The sample includes 150,000 or so clones, around nine tenths of them seen just once. This clone showed up just a few times. CDR3 length equals 15 residues. Per germline, CDR1 SEHNR and CDR2 FQNEAQ (reference sequence). With 1 base removed from V and 5 bases from J, the gap between germline ends came to 12 bases. V is TRBV7-9 and J is TRBJ2-1; D unclear. Sequencing was performed on blood. The source is a man younger than 35 in good health. CDR3 nucleotides: TGTGCCAGCAGCTTAGGGACCAAAGCAGACAATGAGCAGTTCTTC. Encoded protein: CASSLGTKADNEQFF. The complete variable domain, with remaining parts taken from reference TRBV7-9 and TRBJ2-1, reads DTGVSQNPRHKITKRGQNVTFRCDPISEHNRLYWYRQTLGQGPEFLTYFQNEAQLEKSRLLSDRFSAERPKGSFSTLEIQRTEQGDSAMYLCASSLGTKADNEQFFGPGTRLTVL.